This TCR beta chain came from a study of neoadjuvant anti-PD-1 for oral cavity cancer. Study-wide results and caveats: Each response group had just a few patients in TCR analyses.

Using immunoSEQ multiplex PCR, the repertoire was profiled, and TCRdb retains in-frame clones only, with some absent. Among some 22,000 clones listed, under 30% were seen once. This clone was counted between two and nine times. Its cognate antigen is unknown. Time point here: after neoadjuvant nivolumab, at surgical resection. Germline V lookup: CDR1 PRHDT, CDR2 FYEKMQ (reference sequence). The CDR3 runs to 15 residues. V lost 1 base to trimming and J lost 9 bases, with 16 bases between them. This rearrangement joins TRBV13 to TRBJ2-1, with a tentative D call TRBD1 (6 bases). This TCR derives from a person aged 40 to 85 with oral cavity squamous cell carcinoma. Sequences were derived from tumor tissue, sampled after nivolumab (anti-PD-1) treatment. The CDR3 spells CASSLVSGAKGEQFF. In DNA, the CDR3 is TGTGCCAGCAGCTTAGTTTCAGGGGCCAAAGGTGAGCAGTTCTTC.